This T cell receptor (beta chain) was sequenced during a study of CD8+CD57+ T cells in acquired aplastic anemia. TCR beta VDJ and CDR3 profiles were obtained from a genomic DNA template. TCRdb called the reads again in MiXCR, with one record for every CDR3 protein. The table records around 200,000 distinct CDR3 sequences, about half of them present only once. It was patients with CD8+CD57+ cell expansion by flow cytometry who were chosen for sequencing. CDR3 length: 13 amino acids. With V trimmed by 4 bases and J by 5 bases, 3 bases remained unmatched. Germline CDR1 is MNHEY and CDR2 is SMNVEV (reference sequence).

Sequences were obtained from sorted CD4+, CD8+, or CD8+CD57+ T cells (not recorded which) from PBMCs. The receptor was derived from a human donor with aplastic anemia. The V gene is TRBV27, the J gene TRBJ2-7, with 9 bases aligning to TRBD2. The CDR3 loop is CASSWGLADEQYF. The CDR3 nucleotides read TGTGCCAGCAGTTGGGGACTAGCAGACGAGCAGTACTTC.